Each of the 2 T cell receptor beta chains below was sequenced from the same sample in a study of cytomegalovirus exposure and HLA in healthy donors. PCR primers comprised 60 Vbeta and 13 Jbeta primers. Sequencing was performed with immunoSEQ multiplex PCR; in TCRdb, only in-frame clones are kept and a portion is missing. The sample lists around 130,000 clones, approximately 80% occurring once. Sequencing used PBMCs. The receptors come from a man between 40 and 49 years old in good health and CMV-seronegative.

This clone was recorded a few times. This chain connects TRBV5-6 to TRBJ2-5; D may be TRBD2 (7 bases). CDR1 SGHDT and CDR2 YYEEEE come from the germline V gene. V was shortened by 1 base and J by 5 bases, with 15 bases between the two germline ends. The CDR3 is 15 amino acids. The CDR3 region has the DNA TGTGCCAGCAGCTTGTCGGGCGGGGGCATCGAGACCCAGTACTTC. Amino acid sequence: CASSLSGGGIETQYF.

The V gene is TRBV29-1, the J gene TRBJ2-5; TRBD1 aligns across 9 bases. Germline CDR1 is SQVTM and CDR2 is ANQGSEA. Trimming took 7 bases from V and 5 from J; bases not matched to a gene: 2. The CDR3 loop spans 11 amino acids. The CDR3 DNA is TGCAGCGGCGGGACAGGGGAGACCCAGTACTTC. Residues: CSGGTGETQYF.